The 6 T cell receptor beta chains in this list originate from one sample, sequenced in a study of a mutant IDH1 vaccine in newly diagnosed glioma. Sequencing was performed with immunoSEQ multiplex PCR; in TCRdb, only in-frame clones are kept and a portion is missing. This sample has around 89,000 clones; 83% occur once, and the top ten carry roughly 6.8%. The time point here: baseline, week 1 (first vaccination visit). Treatment in this sample: pre-vaccination baseline after standard-of-care therapy. Sample: PBMCs, taken from a glioma patient treated with radiotherapy, temozolomide or both. These receptors were collected from a woman aged 45-60 years with glioma.

V is TRBV10-3 and J is TRBJ2-2; D gene ambiguous. The CDR3 sequence is 13 residues long. Germline CDR1 reads ENHRY; CDR2 reads SYGVKD. The V gene lost 5 bases and the J gene lost 0 bases, with 4 bases spanning the gap. The CDR3 sequence is CAISQPNTGELFF. The CDR3 DNA follows: TGTGCCATCAGTCAACCGAACACCGGGGAGCTGTTTTTT.

This chain connects TRBV23-1 to TRBJ2-1, with 7 bases fitting TRBD1. TRBV23-1 counts as an open reading frame of uncertain function. J lost 6 bases, V lost 0 bases, and 5 bases had no gene match. This CDR3 contains 15 residues. The CDR3 loop reads CASSQSGPGGNEQFF. Written as DNA, the CDR3 is TGCGCCAGCAGTCAATCTGGCCCAGGGGGCAATGAGCAGTTCTTC.

The chain recombines TRBV10-1 with TRBJ2-7; weak D call: TRBD1 (6 bases). The CDR3 totals 13 residues. The germline gives CDR1 WNHNN, CDR2 SYGVQD (reference sequence). V lost 11 bases, J lost 0 bases, and 14 bases lay in between. CDR3 in amino acids: CAQCWTDSYEQYF. CDR3 DNA: TGCGCCCAGTGCTGGACAGACTCCTACGAGCAGTACTTC.

This sequence joins TRBV4-1 and TRBJ1-1; D gene ambiguous. Germline assignment: CDR1 MGHRA and CDR2 YSYEKL. This CDR3 is 15 amino acids long. V shed 1 base and J shed 1 base, with 10 bases lying between them. CDR3 in DNA: TGCGCCAGCAGCCAAGGGAGAGTGTCGAACACTGAAGCTTTCTTT. Protein: CASSQGRVSNTEAFF.

The CDR3 is CASKRVTGELFF. DNA of the CDR3: TGTGCCAGTAAGCGGGTCACCGGGGAGCTGTTTTTT. The rearrangement joins TRBV6-5 to TRBJ2-2, with D tentatively TRBD2 (6 bases). Trimming shortened V by 9 bases and J by 4 bases, and 9 bases separated the two germline ends. The germline CDR1 and CDR2 sequences are MNHEY and SVGAGI. This CDR3 has 12 residues.

The chain combines TRBV30 with TRBJ1-5, with no clear D. This CDR3 has 13 residues. The V and J ends lost 1 base and 8 bases respectively, with 12 bases between them. Germline assignment: CDR1 GTSNPN and CDR2 SVGIG (reference sequence). DNA for the CDR3: TGTGCCTGGAGTGCGACGGCGTGGGAGCCCCAGCATTTT. It yields the protein CAWSATAWEPQHF.